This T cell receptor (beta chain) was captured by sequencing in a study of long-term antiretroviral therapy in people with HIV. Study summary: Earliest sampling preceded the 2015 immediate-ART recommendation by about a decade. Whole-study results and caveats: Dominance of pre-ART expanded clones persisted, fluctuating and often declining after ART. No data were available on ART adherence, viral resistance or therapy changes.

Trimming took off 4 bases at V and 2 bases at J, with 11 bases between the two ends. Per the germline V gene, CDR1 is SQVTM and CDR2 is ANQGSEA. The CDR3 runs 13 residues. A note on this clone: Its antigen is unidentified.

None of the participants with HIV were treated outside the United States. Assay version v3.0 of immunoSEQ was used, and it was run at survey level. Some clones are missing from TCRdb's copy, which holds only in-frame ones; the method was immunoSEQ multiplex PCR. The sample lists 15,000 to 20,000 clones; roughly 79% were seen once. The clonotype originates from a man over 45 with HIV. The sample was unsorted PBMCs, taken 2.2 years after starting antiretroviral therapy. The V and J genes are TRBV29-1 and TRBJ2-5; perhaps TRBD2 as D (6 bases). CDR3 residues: CSVVPGGQETQYF. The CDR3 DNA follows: TGCAGCGTTGTCCCCGGGGGTCAAGAGACCCAGTACTTC.